A selection of T cell receptor beta chains follows, all from one sample in a study of blood T cell repertoires in COVID-19. Produced via immunoSEQ multiplex PCR; TCRdb's table is partial and in-frame only. This table holds more than 110,000 clones, more than 70% found once. The sample consisted of peripheral blood. Receptors originate from a man over 45 with active or convalescent COVID-19. The conserved cysteine and the conserved F or W are not part of the CDR3 here. The order of the fields is V gene, CDR3 protein.

V: TRBV7-9; CDR3: ASSSVTGWGEKLF
V: TRBV9; CDR3: ASSVGQGSLSYEQY
V: TRBV30; CDR3: AWGRPTNEKLF
V: TRBV7-4; CDR3: ASIEILERSSYEQY
V: TRBV29-1; CDR3: SVDKGTGVFTEAF
V: TRBV4-1; CDR3: ASSQTSGSMYEQY
V: TRBV3-1/TRBV3-2; CDR3: ASSQGDRGYAQPQH
V: TRBV7-9; CDR3: ASSLLTGDTDTQY
V: TRBV5-1; CDR3: ASSLSVGTATYEQY
V: TRBV21-1; CDR3: ASSKGDRGD
V: TRBV20-1; CDR3: SASKLAGNEQF
V: TRBV9; CDR3: ASSFPGQGHTGELF
V: TRBV7-2; CDR3: ASSPNRARQPQH
V: TRBV29-1; CDR3: SAAEGISLTDTQY
V: TRBV28; CDR3: ASSSATSGFWF
V: TRBV3-1/TRBV3-2; CDR3: ASSLTGGRTGELF
V: TRBV24-1; CDR3: ATSDSTGGKGQF
V: TRBV7-9; CDR3: ASSSQLQPQH
V: TRBV15; CDR3: ATSSEGALNSPLH
V: TRBV11-2; CDR3: ASSLAMAVADTEAF